The 31 T cell receptor beta chains in this list originate from one sample, sequenced in a study of shared clonotypes between healthy human individuals. Naive-designated CD8 cells lacked CD45RO, were positively enriched for CCR7, and omitted terminally differentiated effector memory CD45RA+ cells. Sequencing used immunoSEQ multiplex PCR; TCRdb keeps in-frame clones, though not all of them. Of about 820,000 clones listed, roughly 92% are singletons. The sequenced sample consisted of naive CD8+ T cells sorted from blood. The receptors were gathered from a man aged 25 to 45 in good health.

The rearrangement uses TRBV5-8 and TRBJ2-3, with a weak D call TRBD1 (5 bases). V was clipped by 6 bases and J by 3 bases, with 17 bases between them. Germline values: CDR1 SGHTS, CDR2 YDEGEE. This CDR3 is built from 15 residues. CDR3 bases: TGTGCCAGCAACCCCGGACACCTCGGAACAGATACGCAGTATTTT. Its protein is CASNPGHLGTDTQYF. Using reference TRBV5-8 and TRBJ2-3 for the parts outside the CDR3, the full variable domain is EAGVTQSPTHLIKTRGQQATLRCSPISGHTSVYWYQQALGLGLQFLLWYDEGEERNRGNFPPRFSGRQFPNYSSELNVNALELEDSALYLCASNPGHLGTDTQYFGPGTRLTVL.

J is TRBJ2-1 and V is TRBV6-1, with 7 positions matching TRBD1. The CDR3 is made up of 13 amino acids. The V gene's germline CDR1 is MNHNS and CDR2 SASEGT. Unmatched junction bases numbered 6, after V lost 11 bases and J lost 2 bases. In nucleotides, the CDR3 is TGTGCCGTGGGACAGTCGACCTACAATGAGCAGTTCTTC. This gives the protein CAVGQSTYNEQFF.

V usage is TRBV4-3 and J usage is TRBJ2-1; TRBD2 might be the D (5 bases). Between the trimmed V and J ends, which lost 0 bases and 4 bases, there was a span of 13 bases. There are 16 residues in the CDR3. CDR1 and CDR2 from the germline V gene are LGHNA and YSLEER. CDR3 bases: TGCGCCAGCAGCCAAGACACGGGAACCCAGTACAATGAGCAGTTCTTC. It is translated as CASSQDTGTQYNEQFF.

The gene calls are TRBV6-5 and TRBJ2-1, with D uncertain. Per germline, CDR1 MNHEY and CDR2 SVGAGI. V was shortened by 0 bases and J by 9 bases, with 9 bases between the two germline ends. The CDR3 is 13 residues long. The CDR3 coding sequence is TGTGCCAGCAGTTACTCGACCAACGCTGAGCAGTTCTTC. This gives the protein CASSYSTNAEQFF.

CDR3 sequence reads: CASSYLQALRAGELFF. CDR3 DNA sequence: TGTGCCAGCAGTTATTTACAGGCCCTGAGGGCCGGGGAGCTGTTTTTT. The V call is TRBV6-6, the J call TRBJ2-2; D may be TRBD1 or TRBD2 (5 bases each). The CDR3 has 16 residues. The V end was cut by 3 bases, the J end by 6 bases, with 17 bases between. Germline V CDR1 and CDR2: MNHNY, SVGAGI (reference sequence).

The chain joins TRBV30 to TRBJ2-2; maybe TRBD1 (6 bases). CDR1 and CDR2 (germline): GTSNPN, SVGIG (reference sequence). Trimming stripped 4 bases from V and 3 bases from J, with 15 bases between. CDR3 size: 15 residues. The CDR3 DNA follows: TGTGCCTGGAATGCCGGGACAATCGACACCGGGGAGCTGTTTTTT. Translation gives CAWNAGTIDTGELFF.

The rearrangement uses TRBV27 and TRBJ2-4; TRBD1 or TRBD2 may be the D gene (5 bases each). This CDR3 has 15 amino acids. V lost 0 bases to trimming and J lost 2 bases, with 8 bases between them. Germline CDR1 and CDR2: MNHEY and SMNVEV (reference sequence). CDR3 bases: TGTGCCAGCAGTTTATCTGGGGGATCCAAAAACATTCAGTACTTC. This sequence encodes CASSLSGGSKNIQYF.

V and J are TRBV12-5 and TRBJ2-3; tentatively, D is TRBD1 or TRBD2 (6 bases each). There are 15 residues in the CDR3. Trimming removed 5 bases at V and 4 bases at J, with 16 bases between. The germline gives CDR1 LGHNT, CDR2 FRNRAP. CDR3 sequence: CASGLWGAHADTQYF. Here the CDR3 DNA reads TGTGCTAGTGGTCTATGGGGGGCGCACGCAGATACGCAGTATTTT.

The rearrangement links TRBV4-3 to TRBJ2-7; no clear D gene. Germline values: CDR1 LGHNA, CDR2 YSLEER. Trimming took 0 bases from V and 6 from J, leaving 12 bases between them. This CDR3 region has 14 residues. CDR3 in DNA: TGCGCCAGCAGCCAAGATTTTGCGGTGGGCGAGCAGTACTTC. Residues: CASSQDFAVGEQYF.

This rearrangement joins TRBV11-2 to TRBJ2-5; a weak D match, TRBD1 (5 bases). Deletions cut 4 bases from V and 3 bases from J, with 18 bases between. The germline CDR1 and CDR2 sequences are SGHAT and FQNNGV. The CDR3 is 16 residues long. The CDR3: CASSYLRLGQKETQYF. The CDR3 bases are TGTGCCAGCAGCTACTTGCGATTGGGGCAAAAAGAGACCCAGTACTTC. Combining the CDR3 with reference TRBV11-2 and TRBJ2-5 gives the whole variable domain EAGVAQSPRYKIIEKRQSVAFWCNPISGHATLYWYQQILGQGPKLLIQFQNNGVVDDSQLPKDRFSAERLKGVDSTLKIQPAKLEDSAVYLCASSYLRLGQKETQYFGPGTRLLVL.

Regarding this clone: This sample includes further DNA sequences coding for the same CDR3. The chain uses TRBV28 and TRBJ2-7; 8 bases align to TRBD2. J gave up 0 bases and V 2 bases, and 0 bases lay outside the gene matches. Germline V lookup: CDR1 MDHEN, CDR2 SYDVKM. The length of the CDR3 is 14 residues. The CDR3 coding sequence is TGTGCCAGCAGTTTAAGCGGGAGCTCCTACGAGCAGTACTTC. Its translation: CASSLSGSSYEQYF.

The chain is built from TRBV7-9 and TRBJ2-1, with D unresolved. This CDR3 comprises 15 residues. Trimming left V 5 bases short and J 2 bases short, with 13 bases between. Germline V gives CDR1 SEHNR, CDR2 FQNEAQ (reference sequence). CDR3 sequence: CASSLDLITYNEQFF. The CDR3 DNA reads as TGTGCCAGCAGCCTCGACTTGATCACCTACAATGAGCAGTTCTTC.

The chain links TRBV4-3 to TRBJ1-1; tentative D call: TRBD1 (6 bases). Germline V gene data show CDR1 as LGHNA and CDR2 as YSLEER. Trimming cost V 0 bases and J 1 base, with 12 bases left between them. This CDR3 spans 16 amino acids. The CDR3 reads CASSQDLGASNTEAFF. The CDR3 DNA follows: TGCGCCAGCAGCCAAGATCTGGGGGCATCGAACACTGAAGCTTTCTTT.

This clone appeared once. The chain combines TRBV1 with TRBJ2-7. TRBV1 represents a pseudogene. The CDR3 runs to 12 residues. CDR3 residues: CTSASNPYEQYF. The CDR3 DNA sequence: TGCACCAGCGCCAGCAATCCCTACGAGCAGTACTTC.

This chain uses TRBV7-2 with TRBJ2-2; maybe TRBD1 (5 bases). The CDR3 has 14 residues. CDR1 is SGHTA, CDR2 FQGNSA, per germline. V was cut by 5 bases and J by 1 base, with 8 bases left in between. CDR3 loop: CASSGQGNTGELFF. CDR3 bases: TGTGCCAGCAGCGGGCAGGGGAACACCGGGGAGCTGTTTTTT.

V usage is TRBV18 and J usage is TRBJ2-7, with a tentative D call TRBD1 (6 bases). CDR1 is KGHSH, CDR2 LQKENI, per germline. The length of the CDR3 is 14 residues. The V end lost 3 bases, the J end lost 3 bases, and 12 bases lay between the germline ends. The DNA of the CDR3 is TGTGCCAGCTCACCGGGGGCAGGGATCTACGAGCAGTACTTC. It yields the protein CASSPGAGIYEQYF.

V usage is TRBV7-3 and J usage is TRBJ2-7; 14 bases align to TRBD2. V lost 5 bases, J lost 0 bases, and 9 bases stayed unmatched. The CDR3 contains 18 residues. Germline V gene data show CDR1 as SGHTA and CDR2 as FQGTGA. CDR3 DNA sequence: TGTGCCAGCAGCACTGGGACTAGCGGGAGAGGGGGCTCCTACGAGCAGTACTTC. Residues: CASSTGTSGRGGSYEQYF. Full variable domain (remainder filled in from reference TRBV7-3 and TRBJ2-7): GAGVSQTPSNKVTEKGKYVELRCDPISGHTALYWYRQSLGQGPEFLIYFQGTGAADDSGLPNDRFFAVRPEGSVSTLKIQRTERGDSAVYLCASSTGTSGRGGSYEQYFGPGTRLTVT.

The sample holds one count of this clone. The V call is TRBV28, the J call TRBJ2-1; no clear D. The germline V gene encodes CDR1 MDHEN and CDR2 SYDVKM. With 6 bases removed from V and 7 bases from J, the gap between germline ends came to 13 bases. The CDR3 extends over 13 amino acids. Here the CDR3 reads CASSLRSSNEQFF. Written as DNA, the CDR3 is TGTGCCAGCAGCTTGAGGAGTTCAAATGAGCAGTTCTTC.

The chain employs TRBV10-3 and TRBJ2-3, with 10 positions matching TRBD2. CDR1 and CDR2 from the germline V gene are ENHRY and SYGVKD. The CDR3 totals 15 residues. V shed 11 bases and J 4 bases; nucleotides not matched to a gene: 12. CDR3 protein: CASGGLAGDADTQYF. The CDR3, as DNA: TGTGCCTCCGGTGGCCTAGCGGGAGACGCAGATACGCAGTATTTT.

This clone has a single count. Given a far larger clone just one base away, this is likely a sequencing read error. Distinct nucleotide sequences in the sample also encode this CDR3. The V call is TRBV7-9, the J call TRBJ2-4; D might be TRBD2 (7 bases). The germline V gene has CDR1 SEHNR and CDR2 FQNEAQ (reference sequence). The CDR3 runs 14 residues. The ends were cut back, 5 bases at V and 8 bases at J, with 16 bases in the middle. The CDR3 bases are TGTGCCAGCAGCCAGGGGCTGGGAGGGGACATTCAGTACTTC. It translates to CASSQGLGGDIQYF.

The CDR3 spells CASLNRGRPYGYTF. The CDR3 DNA is TGTGCCAGCTTAAACAGGGGAAGGCCCTATGGCTACACCTTC. The chain recombines TRBV2 with TRBJ1-2, with TRBD1 matching 7 bases. CDR3 size: 14 residues. Trimming cost V 8 bases and J 4 bases; bases outside gene matches: 10. Germline CDR1 SNHLY, CDR2 FYNNEI.

The chain is built from TRBV6-5 and TRBJ1-5; 7 bases are a match to TRBD1. The CDR3 has 13 amino acids. Germline V gives CDR1 MNHEY, CDR2 SVGAGI. Trimming at V came to 6 bases and at J to 4 bases, leaving 3 bases not matched to a gene. The CDR3 DNA follows: TGTGCCAGCAGGGGACAGTCGAATCAGCCCCAGCATTTT. Amino acids: CASRGQSNQPQHF.

This sequence joins TRBV7-9 and TRBJ1-2, with TRBD1 as a possible D gene (6 bases). The CDR3 spans 15 residues. The germline CDR1 and CDR2 sequences are SEHNR and FQNEAQ (reference sequence). Trimming took 6 bases from V and 4 from J, leaving 18 bases between them. As DNA, the CDR3 is TGTGCCAGCAGTACTGATAAGGACAGAGCCTATGGCTACACCTTC. This encodes CASSTDKDRAYGYTF.

This sequence joins TRBV2 and TRBJ2-1; D is unclear. The V end lost 1 base, the J end lost 10 bases, and 5 bases lay between the germline ends. The CDR3 runs 11 residues. Germline V gene sequence: CDR1 SNHLY, CDR2 FYNNEI. This CDR3 reads CASSEGEEQFF. The CDR3 region has the DNA TGTGCCAGCAGTGAAGGAGAAGAGCAGTTCTTC.

The gene calls are TRBV9 and TRBJ2-3; D not resolved. Between the trimmed V and J ends, which lost 3 bases and 0 bases, there was a span of 14 bases. The CDR3 has 16 amino acids. Germline values: CDR1 SGDLS, CDR2 YYNGEE. Here the CDR3 DNA reads TGTGCCAGCAGCGCCAACGAACGGCGGAGCACAGATACGCAGTATTTT. Its protein product is CASSANERRSTDTQYF.

This clone was recorded only once. The same CDR3 arises from other DNA sequences in this sample as well. The chain joins TRBV27 to TRBJ1-2, with TRBD1 as a possible D gene (5 bases). This CDR3 is built from 11 residues. CDR1 is MNHEY, CDR2 SMNVEV, per germline (reference sequence). V shed 8 bases and J shed 6 bases, with 10 bases lying between them. The CDR3, as DNA: TGTGCCAGCTCCTCGGGGGATGGCTACACCTTC. Translating it yields CASSSGDGYTF.

The chain links TRBV19 to TRBJ2-3, with 9 bases that match TRBD1. Germline-derived CDR1 and CDR2 are LNHDA and SQIVND (reference sequence). The CDR3 has 15 amino acids. Losses at the gene ends were 5 bases for V and 3 bases for J; bases not matched to a gene: 6. CDR3 sequence reads: CASSSYGQGTDTQYF. The CDR3 DNA is TGTGCCAGTAGTTCGTACGGACAGGGGACAGATACGCAGTATTTT.

The CDR3 spells CASSGPPSRYQETQYF. CDR3 nucleotides: TGTGCCAGCAGTGGTCCCCCCTCACGTTATCAAGAGACCCAGTACTTC. This rearrangement joins TRBV6-1 to TRBJ2-5, with D hard to call. Between the trimmed V and J ends, which lost 4 bases and 2 bases, there was a span of 17 bases. The CDR3 is 16 residues long. The germline V gene has CDR1 MNHNS and CDR2 SASEGT.

This chain connects TRBV27 to TRBJ2-7; TRBD2 matches 11 bases. V was clipped by 4 bases and J by 2 bases; unmatched bases: 10. CDR1 and CDR2 (germline): MNHEY, SMNVEV (reference sequence). The CDR3 is 17 amino acids. CDR3 region: CASSSTPGLAGAYEQYF. Written as DNA, the CDR3 is TGTGCCAGCAGTTCGACCCCCGGACTAGCGGGCGCCTACGAGCAGTACTTC.

The chain is built from TRBV7-6 and TRBJ2-2; no firm D call. The CDR3 is 13 amino acids. V was shortened by 1 base and J by 4 bases, with 4 bases between the two germline ends. From germline, CDR1 is SGHVS and CDR2 FNYEAQ. CDR3 nucleotides: TGTGCCAGCAGCTTAGTGGCCACCGGGGAGCTGTTTTTT. Translation gives CASSLVATGELFF.

V usage is TRBV28 and J usage is TRBJ1-1; D remains unclear. V was clipped by 7 bases and J by 3 bases, with 6 bases between them. CDR1 is MDHEN, CDR2 SYDVKM, per germline. There are 11 residues in the CDR3. Here the CDR3 reads CASTRYTEAFF. The CDR3 region has the DNA TGTGCCAGCACCCGGTACACTGAAGCTTTCTTT.